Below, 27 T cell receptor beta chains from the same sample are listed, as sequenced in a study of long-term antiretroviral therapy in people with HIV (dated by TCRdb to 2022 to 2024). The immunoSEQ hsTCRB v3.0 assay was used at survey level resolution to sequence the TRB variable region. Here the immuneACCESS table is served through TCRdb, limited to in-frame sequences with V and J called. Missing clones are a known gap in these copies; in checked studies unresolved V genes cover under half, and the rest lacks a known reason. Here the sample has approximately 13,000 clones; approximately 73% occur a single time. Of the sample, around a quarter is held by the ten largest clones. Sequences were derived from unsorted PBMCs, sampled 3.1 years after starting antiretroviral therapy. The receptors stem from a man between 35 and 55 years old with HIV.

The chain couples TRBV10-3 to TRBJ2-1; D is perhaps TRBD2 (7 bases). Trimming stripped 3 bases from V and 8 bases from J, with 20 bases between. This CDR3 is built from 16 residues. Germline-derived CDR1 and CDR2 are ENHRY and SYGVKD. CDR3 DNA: TGTGCCATCAGTGAACCGGGCGGGGGCCTAAGCGATGAGCAGTTCTTC. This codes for CAISEPGGGLSDEQFF.

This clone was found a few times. The CDR3 DNA reads TGTGCCTGGAGCGGAGACAGGGTACTCGGAAACACCATATATTTT. Amino acid sequence: CAWSGDRVLGNTIYF. V gene TRBV30 combines with J gene TRBJ1-3; TRBD1 matches at 7 bases. The trim removed 3 bases at V and 4 bases at J, leaving 9 bases unmatched. The germline V gene encodes CDR1 GTSNPN and CDR2 SVGIG (reference sequence). The CDR3 runs to 15 residues.

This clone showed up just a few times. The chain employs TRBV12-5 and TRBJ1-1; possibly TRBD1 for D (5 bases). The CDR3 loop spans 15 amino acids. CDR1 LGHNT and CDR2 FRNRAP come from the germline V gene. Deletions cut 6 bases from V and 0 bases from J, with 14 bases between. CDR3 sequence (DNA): TGTGCTAGTGGCCCTCCGAGGGGAATGAACACTGAAGCTTTCTTT. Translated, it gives CASGPPRGMNTEAFF. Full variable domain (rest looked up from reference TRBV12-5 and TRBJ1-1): DARVTQTPRHKVTEMGQEVTMRCQPILGHNTVFWYRQTMMQGLELLAYFRNRAPLDDSGMPKDRFSAEMPDATLATLKIQPSEPRDSAVYFCASGPPRGMNTEAFFGQGTRLTVV.

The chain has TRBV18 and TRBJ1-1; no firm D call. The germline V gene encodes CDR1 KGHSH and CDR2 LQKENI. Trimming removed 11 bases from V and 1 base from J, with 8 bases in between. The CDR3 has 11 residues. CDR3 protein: CASGQNTEAFF. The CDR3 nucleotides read TGTGCCTCCGGGCAGAACACTGAAGCTTTCTTT.

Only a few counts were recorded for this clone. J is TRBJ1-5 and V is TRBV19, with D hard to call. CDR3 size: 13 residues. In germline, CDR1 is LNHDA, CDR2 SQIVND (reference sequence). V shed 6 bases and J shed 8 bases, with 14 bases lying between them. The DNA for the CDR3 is TGTGCCAGTAGGTCGGGTAAGGTAGAGCCCCAGCATTTT. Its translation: CASRSGKVEPQHF.

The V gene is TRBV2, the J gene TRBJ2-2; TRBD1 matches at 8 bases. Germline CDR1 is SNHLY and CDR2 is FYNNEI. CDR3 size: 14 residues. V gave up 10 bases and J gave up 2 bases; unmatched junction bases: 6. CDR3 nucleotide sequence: TGTGCCATCTCAGGGGGCTCAAACACCGGGGAGCTGTTTTTT. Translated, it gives CAISGGSNTGELFF.

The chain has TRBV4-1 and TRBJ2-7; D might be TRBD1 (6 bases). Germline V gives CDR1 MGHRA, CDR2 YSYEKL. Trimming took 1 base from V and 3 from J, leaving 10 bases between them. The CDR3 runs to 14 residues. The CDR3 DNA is TGCGCCAGCAGCCAAGTGACAGGTTTCTACGAGCAGTACTTC. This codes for CASSQVTGFYEQYF.

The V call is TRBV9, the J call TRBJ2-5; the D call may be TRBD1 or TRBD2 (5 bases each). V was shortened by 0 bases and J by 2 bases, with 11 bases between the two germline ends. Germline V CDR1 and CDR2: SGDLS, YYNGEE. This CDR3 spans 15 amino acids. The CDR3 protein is CASSVDRGVQETQYF. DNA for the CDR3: TGTGCCAGCAGCGTAGATCGAGGGGTTCAAGAGACCCAGTACTTC.

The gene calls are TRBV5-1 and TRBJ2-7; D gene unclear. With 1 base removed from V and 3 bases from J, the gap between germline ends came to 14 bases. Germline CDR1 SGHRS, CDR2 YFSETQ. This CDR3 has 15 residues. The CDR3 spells CASSLPRADLYEQYF. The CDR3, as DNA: TGCGCCAGCAGCTTGCCACGGGCAGACCTCTACGAGCAGTACTTC.

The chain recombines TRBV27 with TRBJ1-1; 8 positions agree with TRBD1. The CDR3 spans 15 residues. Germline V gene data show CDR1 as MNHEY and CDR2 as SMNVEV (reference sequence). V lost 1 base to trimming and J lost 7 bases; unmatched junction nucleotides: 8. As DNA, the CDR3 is TGTGCCAGCAGTTTATTTGTCGGGACAGGTAATGAAGCTTTCTTT. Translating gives CASSLFVGTGNEAFF.

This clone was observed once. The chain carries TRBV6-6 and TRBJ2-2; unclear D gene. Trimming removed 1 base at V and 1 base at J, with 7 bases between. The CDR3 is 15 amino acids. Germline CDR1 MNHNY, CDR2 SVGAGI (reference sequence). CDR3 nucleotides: TGTGCCAGCAGTTACTATCCCGAGAACACCGGGGAGCTGTTTTTT. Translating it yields CASSYYPENTGELFF.

The CDR3 reads CASSLQGNPFSYNSPLHF. The CDR3 DNA reads as TGTGCCAGCAGCTTGCAGGGGAACCCTTTCTCCTATAATTCACCCCTCCACTTT. The chain employs TRBV5-4 and TRBJ1-6, with D possibly being TRBD1 (6 bases). CDR3 length equals 18 residues. Trimming stripped 1 base from V and 0 bases from J, with 14 bases between. The germline V gene has CDR1 SGHNT and CDR2 YYREEE (reference sequence). The full variable domain, with the rest looked up from reference TRBV5-4 and TRBJ1-6, is ETGVTQSPTHLIKTRGQQVTLRCSSQSGHNTVSWYQQALGQGPQFIFQYYREEENGRGNFPPRFSGLQFPNYSSELNVNALELDDSALYLCASSLQGNPFSYNSPLHFGNGTRLTVT.

Here the CDR3 reads CASSAGQGSSYEQYF. Written as DNA, the CDR3 is TGTGCCAGCAGCGCGGGACAGGGAAGCTCCTACGAGCAGTACTTC. The chain employs TRBV9 and TRBJ2-7; 9 positions agree with TRBD1. Trimming at V came to 3 bases and at J to 0 bases, leaving 4 bases not matched to a gene. CDR1 and CDR2 (germline): SGDLS, YYNGEE. This CDR3 has 15 amino acids.

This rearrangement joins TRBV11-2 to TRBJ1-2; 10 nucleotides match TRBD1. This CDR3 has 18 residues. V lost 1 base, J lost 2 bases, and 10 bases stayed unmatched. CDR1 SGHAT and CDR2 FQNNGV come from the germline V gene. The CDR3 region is CASSLAPEPGQGNYGYTF. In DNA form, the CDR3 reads TGTGCCAGCAGCTTAGCCCCTGAACCGGGACAGGGGAACTATGGCTACACCTTC.

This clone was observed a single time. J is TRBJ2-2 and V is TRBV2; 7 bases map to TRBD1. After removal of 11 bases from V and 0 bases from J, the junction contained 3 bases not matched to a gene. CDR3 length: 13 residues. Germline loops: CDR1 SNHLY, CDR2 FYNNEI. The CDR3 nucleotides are TGTGCCGGAGACAGGGCGAACACCGGGGAGCTGTTTTTT. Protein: CAGDRANTGELFF.

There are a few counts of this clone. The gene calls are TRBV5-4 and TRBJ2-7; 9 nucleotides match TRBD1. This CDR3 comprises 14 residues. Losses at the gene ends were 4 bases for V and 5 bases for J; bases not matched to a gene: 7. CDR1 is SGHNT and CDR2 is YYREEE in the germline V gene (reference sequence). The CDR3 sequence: CASSTGTGSDEQYF. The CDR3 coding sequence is TGTGCCAGCAGCACAGGGACAGGGTCGGACGAGCAGTACTTC.

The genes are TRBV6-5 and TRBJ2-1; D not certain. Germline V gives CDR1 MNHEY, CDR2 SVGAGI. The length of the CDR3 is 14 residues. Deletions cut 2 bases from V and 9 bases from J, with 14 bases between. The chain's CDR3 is CASSYAPALGEQFF. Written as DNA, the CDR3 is TGTGCCAGCAGTTACGCCCCCGCCTTGGGTGAGCAGTTCTTC.

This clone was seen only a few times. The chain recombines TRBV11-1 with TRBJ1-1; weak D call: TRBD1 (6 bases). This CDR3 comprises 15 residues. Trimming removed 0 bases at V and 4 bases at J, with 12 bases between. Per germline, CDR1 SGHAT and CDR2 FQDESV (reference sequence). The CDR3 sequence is CASSLATGAGTEAFF. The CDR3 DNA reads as TGTGCCAGCAGCTTAGCGACGGGGGCAGGCACTGAAGCTTTCTTT.

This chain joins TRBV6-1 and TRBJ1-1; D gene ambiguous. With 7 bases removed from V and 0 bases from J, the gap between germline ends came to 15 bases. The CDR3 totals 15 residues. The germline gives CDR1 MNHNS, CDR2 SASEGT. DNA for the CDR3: TGTGCCAGCATAATAGCCTTAACCATGAACACTGAAGCTTTCTTT. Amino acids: CASIIALTMNTEAFF.

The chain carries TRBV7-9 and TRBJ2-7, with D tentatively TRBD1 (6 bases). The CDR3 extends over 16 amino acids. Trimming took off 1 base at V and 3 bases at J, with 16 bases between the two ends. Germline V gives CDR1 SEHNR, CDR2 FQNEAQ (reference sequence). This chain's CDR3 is CASSLGGHVGFYEQYF. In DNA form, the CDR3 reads TGTGCCAGCAGCTTAGGGGGGCATGTGGGCTTCTACGAGCAGTACTTC.

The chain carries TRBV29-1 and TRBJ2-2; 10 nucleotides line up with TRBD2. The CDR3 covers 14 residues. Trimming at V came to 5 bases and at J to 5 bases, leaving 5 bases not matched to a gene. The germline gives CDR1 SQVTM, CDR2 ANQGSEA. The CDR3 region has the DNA TGCAGCGTTTTCCCGGGACTAGCGACCGGGGAGCTGTTTTTT. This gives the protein CSVFPGLATGELFF.

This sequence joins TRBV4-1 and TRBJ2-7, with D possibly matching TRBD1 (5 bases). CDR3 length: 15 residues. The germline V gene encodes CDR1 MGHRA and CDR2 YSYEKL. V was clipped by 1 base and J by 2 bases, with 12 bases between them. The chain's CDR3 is CASSQGSGPAYEQYF. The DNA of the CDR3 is TGCGCCAGCAGCCAAGGCTCAGGGCCTGCCTACGAGCAGTACTTC.

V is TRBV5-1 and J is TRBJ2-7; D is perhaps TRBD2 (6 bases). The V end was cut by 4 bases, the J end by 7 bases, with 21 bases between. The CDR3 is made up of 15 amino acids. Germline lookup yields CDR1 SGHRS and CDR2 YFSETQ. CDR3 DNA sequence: TGCGCCAGCAGCAATCACACCGGGAGCTTGAGGGAGCAGTACTTC. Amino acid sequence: CASSNHTGSLREQYF.

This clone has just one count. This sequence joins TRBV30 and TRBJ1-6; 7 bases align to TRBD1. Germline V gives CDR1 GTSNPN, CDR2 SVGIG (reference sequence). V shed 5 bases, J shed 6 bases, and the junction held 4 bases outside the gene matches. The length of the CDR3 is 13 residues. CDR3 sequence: CAWAGTANSPLHF. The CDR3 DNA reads TGTGCCTGGGCCGGGACAGCTAATTCACCCCTCCACTTT.

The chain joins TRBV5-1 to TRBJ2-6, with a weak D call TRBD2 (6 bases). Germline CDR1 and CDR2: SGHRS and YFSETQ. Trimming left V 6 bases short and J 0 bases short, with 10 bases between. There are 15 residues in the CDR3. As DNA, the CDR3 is TGCGCCAGCAAGTCAGCGGGCTCTGGGGCCAACGTCCTGACTTTC. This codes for CASKSAGSGANVLTF. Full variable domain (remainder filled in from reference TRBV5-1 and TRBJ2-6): KAGVTQTPRYLIKTRGQQVTLSCSPISGHRSVSWYQQTPGQGLQFLFEYFSETQRNKGNFPGRFSGRQFSNSRSEMNVSTLELGDSALYLCASKSAGSGANVLTFGAGSRLTVL.

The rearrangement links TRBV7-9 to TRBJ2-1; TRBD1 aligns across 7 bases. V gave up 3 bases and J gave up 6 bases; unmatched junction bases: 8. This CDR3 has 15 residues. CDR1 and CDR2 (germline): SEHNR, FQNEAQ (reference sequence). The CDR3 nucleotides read TGTGCCAGCAGCTTGGGGGACAGAAGTAGCAATGAGCAGTTCTTC. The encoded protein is CASSLGDRSSNEQFF.

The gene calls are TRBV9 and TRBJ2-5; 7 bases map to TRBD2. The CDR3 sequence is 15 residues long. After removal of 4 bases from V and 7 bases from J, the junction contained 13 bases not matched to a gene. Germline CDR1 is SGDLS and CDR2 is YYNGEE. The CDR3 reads CASSPAGELRGTQYF. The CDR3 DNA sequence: TGTGCCAGCAGCCCGGCGGGGGAGTTGCGGGGGACCCAGTACTTC.